This is a list of T cell receptor beta chains from one sample in a study of T cells in Graves' hyperthyroidism and ophthalmopathy. TCRdb fed the multiplex PCR reads into MiXCR, producing one record per CDR3 protein. The repertoire has 500,000 to 650,000 distinct CDR3 sequences, 46% of them found once; the top ten carry about two fifths. The sequencing sample was made of peripheral blood or thyroid tissue (not recorded which). Receptors were obtained from an adult woman with Graves' disease, either hyperthyroidism or ophthalmopathy (not recorded which). Both conserved end residues are part of each CDR3. Fields, in order: J gene, V gene, clone size, D gene, CDR3 DNA, CDR3 protein. The D gene is left open where the match is weak. Clone size is not always given. Where it is, it says once, few, many or a class for expanded clones.

TRBJ1-2,TRBV15,NA,NA,TGTGCCGCCAGCAGCTTGGCTCTTGGAGAGAACTATGGCTACACCTTC,CAASSLALGENYGYTF
TRBJ1-6,TRBV12-3/TRBV12-4,many,NA,TGTGCCAGCAGTGTGGGGGGGGCCCTTGGGTCACCCCTCCACTTT,CASSVGGALGSPLHF
TRBJ1-1,TRBV6-6,NA,TRBD1,TGTGCCAGCAGTTACGGGACAGGGGGCCGTGGCACTGAAGCTTTCTTT,CASSYGTGGRGTEAFF
TRBJ1-1,TRBV24-1,many,NA,TGTGCCACCAGTGATTCTCAGACAGGGAACACTGAAGCTTTCTTT,CATSDSQTGNTEAFF
TRBJ1-1,TRBV2,NA,TRBD1,TGTGCTAGGGGACAGGGATTCACTGAAGCTTTCTTT,CARGQGFTEAFF
TRBJ2-7,TRBV20-1,NA,NA,TGCAGTGCTAGTGGGCTGACGCAAATCGGGCAGTACTTC,CSASGLTQIGQYF
TRBJ2-7,TRBV4-1,NA,TRBD2,TGCGCCAGCAGCCAACCCGGGACTAGAAACGAGCAGTACTTC,CASSQPGTRNEQYF
TRBJ1-6,TRBV7-2,few,NA,TGTGCCAGCAGCGATGGAATACCGGGACGGATTAATTCACCCCTCCACTTT,CASSDGIPGRINSPLHF
TRBJ1-2,TRBV7-6,NA,TRBD1,TGTGCCAGCAGCTTAGGCGTGGGACAGGGATGGGGCTACACCTTC,CASSLGVGQGWGYTF
TRBJ2-5,TRBV13,NA,NA,TGTGCCAGCAGTGAAGAAGCGAGAGAGACCCAGTACTTC,CASSEEARETQYF
TRBJ1-5,TRBV20-1,many,NA,TGCAGTGCTAGAGATGTGATTTGGGGACAGCCCCAGCATTTT,CSARDVIWGQPQHF
TRBJ1-5,TRBV5-4,few,NA,TGTGCCAGCAGCCATTGCGGCGGAGAATATAGCAATCAGCCCCAGCATTTT,CASSHCGGEYSNQPQHF
TRBJ1-1,TRBV29-1,NA,NA,TGCAGCGTTGAAGATTGGGGTGACACTGAAGCTTTCTTT,CSVEDWGDTEAFF
TRBJ1-1,TRBV2,many,NA,TGTGCCAGCAAGAGGAGGGGGACTGAAGCTTTCTTT,CASKRRGTEAFF
TRBJ1-2,TRBV25-1,many,NA,TGTGCCAGCAGTGCAACGGAGAACTATGGCTACACCTTC,CASSATENYGYTF
TRBJ2-2,TRBV10-3,NA,TRBD1,TGTGCCATCAGCGGACAGGGAGTAGTAACCGGGGAGCTGTTTTTT,CAISGQGVVTGELFF
TRBJ2-7,TRBV20-1,many,NA,TGCAGTGCCGAAATATCCTACGAGCAGTACTTC,CSAEISYEQYF
TRBJ1-6,TRBV20-1,many,TRBD1,TGCAGTGCCCCCCAAGGGACAGCCTATAATTCACCCCTCCACTTT,CSAPQGTAYNSPLHF
TRBJ2-2,TRBV9,NA,TRBD1,TGTGCCAGCAGCGCTGGACAGGACCACACCGGGGAGCTGTTTTTT,CASSAGQDHTGELFF
TRBJ1-1,TRBV20-1,NA,NA,TGCAGTGCTAGAGATTTCGGTCACATGAACACTGAAGCTTTCTTT,CSARDFGHMNTEAFF
TRBJ1-2,TRBV24-1,NA,NA,TGTGCCACCAGTGATGGGGACTTGTACTCTGGAAACACCTTC,CATSDGDLYSGNTF
TRBJ1-2,TRBV7-9,NA,NA,TGTGCCAGCACCCTACAGGGATCGAACGGCTACACCTTC,CASTLQGSNGYTF
TRBJ2-2,TRBV20-1,many,TRBD2,TGCAGTGCTAAGACTAGCGGGTCCGGGGAGCTGTTTTTT,CSAKTSGSGELFF
TRBJ1-1,TRBV19,NA,TRBD1,TGTGCCAGCTCCGGGACAGGGGTATCGGAAGCTTTCTTT,CASSGTGVSEAFF
TRBJ1-1,TRBV5-1,many,NA,TGCGCCAGCAGCTTGGAGAGACTCGAGACTGAAGCTTTCTTT,CASSLERLETEAFF
TRBJ1-2,TRBV7-2,NA,NA,TGTGCCAGCAGCCAACTAGGGGGTCTTAACTATGGCTACACCTTC,CASSQLGGLNYGYTF
TRBJ2-5,TRBV9,NA,NA,TGTGCCAGCAGCGTAGTTGGGGTCGCTACCCAAGAGACCCAGTACTTC,CASSVVGVATQETQYF
TRBJ1-5,TRBV11-2,few,NA,TGTGCCAGCAGCTTAGTCGCAGGGTATGGCAATCAGCCCCAGCATTTT,CASSLVAGYGNQPQHF
TRBJ1-1,TRBV20-1,many,NA,TGCAGTGCTAGGAGGAGAGTCCAGTTCACTGAAGCTTTCTTT,CSARRRVQFTEAFF
TRBJ2-7,TRBV29-1,NA,NA,TGCAGCGTTAGCGGTGCCTCCTACGAGCAGTACTTC,CSVSGASYEQYF
TRBJ2-6,TRBV15,NA,NA,TGTGCCACCAGCAGCCCCCAGGGAAACTCTGGGGCCAACGTCCTGACTTTC,CATSSPQGNSGANVLTF
TRBJ2-7,TRBV7-9,few,NA,TGTGCCAGCAGCCGGTCCCGCGACGAGCAGTACTTC,CASSRSRDEQYF